A single sample gave rise to the 15 T cell receptor beta chains below, sequenced in a study of glioma-infiltrating T cells after dendritic cell vaccination. Time point noted: after dendritic cell vaccination, including at tumor progression/relapse. The repertoire was sequenced with immunoSEQ multiplex PCR; TCRdb's copy has only in-frame clones and lacks some. The sample shows about 50,000 clones, approximately 90% of them seen only once. The specimen comprised blood, sampled after dendritic cell vaccination. These TCRs come from a human donor with glioblastoma.

This chain joins TRBV5-1 and TRBJ2-6, with 8 bases aligning to TRBD1. Germline CDR1 reads SGHRS; CDR2 reads YFSETQ. J was trimmed by 3 bases and V by 4 bases; bases with no gene match: 3. CDR3 length: 15 amino acids. Here the CDR3 DNA reads TGCGCCAGCAGCCCGACAGGGGTTGGGGCCAACGTCCTGACTTTC. Protein product: CASSPTGVGANVLTF.

The V call is TRBV6-5, the J call TRBJ2-7, with 8 bases matching TRBD1. Germline V gene lookup returns CDR1 MNHEY and CDR2 SVGAGI. The CDR3 is made up of 14 amino acids. J lost 3 bases, V lost 4 bases, and 5 bases had no gene match. The CDR3 region is CASSWTGFYYEQYF. CDR3 in DNA: TGTGCCAGCAGTTGGACAGGGTTTTACTACGAGCAGTACTTC.

On this clone: One end of the junction is discordant with germline, which a read error may explain. This sequence joins TRBV9 and TRBJ1-3, with TRBD1 as a possible D gene (5 bases). From germline, CDR1 is SGDLS and CDR2 YYNGEE. This CDR3 comprises 15 residues. The CDR3 DNA reads as TGTACCAGCAGCACACAGGCTTACTCTGGAAACACCATATATTTT. It specifies CTSSTQAYSGNTIYF.

This clone was observed a few times. V usage is TRBV5-8 and J usage is TRBJ2-7; TRBD2 aligns across 7 bases. The CDR3 totals 15 residues. V lost 4 bases and J lost 2; bases outside the gene matches: 9. Per the germline V gene, CDR1 is SGHTS and CDR2 is YDEGEE. The DNA of the CDR3 is TGTGCCAGCAGCATCCGACTAGCTTCTACCTACGAGCAGTACTTC. Protein sequence: CASSIRLASTYEQYF.

The J gene is TRBJ1-1, the V gene TRBV28; D is ambiguous. Trimming stripped 8 bases from V and 5 bases from J, with 12 bases between. Germline CDR1 is MDHEN and CDR2 is SYDVKM. The CDR3 is 12 residues long. The CDR3 DNA follows: TGTGCCAGCTATAACGTACGGACTGAAGCTTTCTTT. This codes for CASYNVRTEAFF.

The V and J genes are TRBV7-2 and TRBJ2-6; D is undetermined. The ends were cut back, 4 bases at V and 0 bases at J, with 7 bases in the middle. Germline-derived CDR1 and CDR2 are SGHTA and FQGNSA. This CDR3 is 15 amino acids long. The CDR3 DNA follows: TGTGCCAGCAGCTCACGGAGCTCTGGGGCCAACGTCCTGACTTTC. Its translation: CASSSRSSGANVLTF. Full variable domain (missing parts from reference TRBV7-2 and TRBJ2-6): GAGVSQSPSNKVTEKGKDVELRCDPISGHTALYWYRQSLGQGLEFLIYFQGNSAPDKSGLPSDRFSAERTGGSVSTLTIQRTQQEDSAVYLCASSSRSSGANVLTFGAGSRLTVL.

Details on this clone: The junction departs from germline at one end; a sequencing error may be responsible. This chain links TRBV7-7 with TRBJ2-2, with TRBD1 matching 7 bases. Looked up from germline, CDR1 is SSHAT and CDR2 is FNYEAQ (reference sequence). The CDR3 length is 15 residues. CDR3 loop: CASSKDRTNTGELFF. CDR3 nucleotide sequence: TGTGCTAGCAGCAAGGACAGGACGAACACCGGGGAGCTGTTTTTT.

This clone was detected only once. This chain uses TRBV5-1 with TRBJ2-5; 11 nucleotides agree with TRBD2. V shed 4 bases, J shed 8 bases, and the junction held 7 bases outside the gene matches. The CDR3 spans 14 residues. CDR1 is SGHRS and CDR2 is YFSETQ in the germline V gene. The CDR3 spells CASSRALAGETQYF. Written as DNA, the CDR3 is TGCGCCAGCAGCAGAGCACTAGCGGGAGAAACCCAGTACTTC.

This clone appeared once. The rearrangement uses TRBV5-4 and TRBJ1-2; D gene unclear. The CDR3 length is 14 residues. V gave up 2 bases and J gave up 5 bases, with 13 bases separating them. Germline V CDR1 and CDR2: SGHNT, YYREEE (reference sequence). CDR3 in amino acids: CASSFDGRNYGYTF. DNA for the CDR3: TGTGCCAGCAGCTTCGACGGGAGGAATTATGGCTACACCTTC.

The V and J genes are TRBV18 and TRBJ1-1, with D possibly TRBD1 on 6 matching bases. With 8 bases removed from V and 3 bases from J, the gap between germline ends came to 13 bases. From germline, CDR1 is KGHSH and CDR2 LQKENI. CDR3 size: 13 residues. This chain's CDR3 is CASSRGRDTEAFF. The CDR3 DNA follows: TGTGCCAGCAGCAGGGGAAGGGACACTGAAGCTTTCTTT.

V gene TRBV7-2 combines with J gene TRBJ1-2, with a weak D call TRBD1 (6 bases). Trimming shortened V by 1 base and J by 7 bases, and 10 bases separated the two germline ends. Germline V gene lookup returns CDR1 SGHTA and CDR2 FQGNSA. This CDR3 spans 13 amino acids. The CDR3 DNA sequence: TGTGCCAGCAGCTTAGTACAGGGTCGTGGCTACACCTTC. Translation gives CASSLVQGRGYTF.

The rearrangement links TRBV19 to TRBJ2-1; 11 bases are shared with TRBD2. This CDR3 comprises 14 residues. Germline-derived CDR1 and CDR2 are LNHDA and SQIVND (reference sequence). V was pared by 1 base and J by 9 bases, with 2 bases of the junction left unmatched. CDR3 coding DNA: TGTGCCAGTAGTATAGGACTAGCGGGGATTGAGCAGTTCTTC. This sequence encodes CASSIGLAGIEQFF.

In this sample, this clone turned up once. V usage is TRBV19 and J usage is TRBJ2-3; D is unclear. Trimming stripped 3 bases from V and 7 bases from J, with 8 bases between. Looked up from germline, CDR1 is LNHDA and CDR2 is SQIVND (reference sequence). This CDR3 has 12 residues. In DNA form, the CDR3 reads TGTGCCAGTAGTATTCGTCAGAATACGCAGTATTTT. Translated: CASSIRQNTQYF.

This sequence joins TRBV4-1 and TRBJ1-2, with 9 bases aligning to TRBD1. This CDR3 region has 16 residues. Unmatched junction bases numbered 9, after V lost 3 bases and J lost 4 bases. The germline V gene encodes CDR1 MGHRA and CDR2 YSYEKL. The CDR3 bases are TGCGCCAGCAGCCAGTTACAGGGGGCGAATGCCTATGGCTACACCTTC. Its translation: CASSQLQGANAYGYTF.

The chain links TRBV5-4 to TRBJ1-2; possible D gene TRBD1, 6 bases. The CDR3 sequence is 13 residues long. Trimming cost V 3 bases and J 13 bases, with 19 bases left between them. Germline values: CDR1 SGHNT, CDR2 YYREEE (reference sequence). The CDR3 here is CASSSPPTGPSTF. The CDR3 DNA reads as TGTGCCAGCAGCTCACCACCGACAGGACCCTCCACCTTC.